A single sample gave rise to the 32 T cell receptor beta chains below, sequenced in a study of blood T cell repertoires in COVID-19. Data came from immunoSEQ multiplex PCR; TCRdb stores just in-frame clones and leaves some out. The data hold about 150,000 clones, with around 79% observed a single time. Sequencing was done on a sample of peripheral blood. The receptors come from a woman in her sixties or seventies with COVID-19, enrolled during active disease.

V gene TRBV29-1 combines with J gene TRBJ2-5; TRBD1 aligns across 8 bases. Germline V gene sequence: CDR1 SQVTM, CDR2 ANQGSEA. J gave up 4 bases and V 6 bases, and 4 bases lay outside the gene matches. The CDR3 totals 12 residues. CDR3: CSVSTGAETQYF. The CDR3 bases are TGCAGCGTCTCGACAGGGGCAGAGACCCAGTACTTC.

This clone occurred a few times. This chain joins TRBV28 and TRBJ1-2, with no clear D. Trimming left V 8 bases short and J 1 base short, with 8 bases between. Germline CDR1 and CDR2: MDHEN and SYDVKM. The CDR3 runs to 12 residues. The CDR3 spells CASSGFNYGYTF. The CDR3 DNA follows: TGTGCCAGCTCAGGCTTTAACTATGGCTACACCTTC.

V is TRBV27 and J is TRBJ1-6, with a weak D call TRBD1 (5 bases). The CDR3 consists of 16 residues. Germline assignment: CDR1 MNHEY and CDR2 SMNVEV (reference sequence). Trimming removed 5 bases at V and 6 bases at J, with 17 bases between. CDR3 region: CASSVRSGRFNSPLHF. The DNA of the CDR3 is TGTGCCAGCAGTGTTCGATCAGGGCGATTTAATTCACCCCTCCACTTT.

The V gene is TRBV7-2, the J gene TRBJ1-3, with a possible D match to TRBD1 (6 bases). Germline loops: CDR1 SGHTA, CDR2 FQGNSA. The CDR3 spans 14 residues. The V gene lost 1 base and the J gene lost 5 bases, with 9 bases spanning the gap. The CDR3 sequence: CASSLDRARNTIYF. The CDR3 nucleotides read TGTGCCAGCAGCTTAGACAGGGCGAGAAACACCATATATTTT.

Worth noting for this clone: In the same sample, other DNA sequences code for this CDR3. DNA for the CDR3: TGTGCCAGCAGCCAAGCAGGGAACAATCAGCCCCAGCATTTT. Translating gives CASSQAGNNQPQHF. The V call is TRBV3-1 (or the pseudogene TRBV3-2), the J call TRBJ1-5, with a weak D call TRBD1 (5 bases). CDR1 is LGHDT and CDR2 is YNNKEL in the germline V gene (reference sequence). This CDR3 has 14 residues. Trimming pared 1 base from V and 3 bases from J, leaving 7 bases between.

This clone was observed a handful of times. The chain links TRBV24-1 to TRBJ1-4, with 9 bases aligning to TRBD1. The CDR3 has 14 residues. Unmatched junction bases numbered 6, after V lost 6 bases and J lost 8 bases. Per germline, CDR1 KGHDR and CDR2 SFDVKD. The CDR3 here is CATSSAGQGEKLFF. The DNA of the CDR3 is TGTGCCACCAGTTCAGCGGGACAGGGCGAAAAACTGTTTTTT.

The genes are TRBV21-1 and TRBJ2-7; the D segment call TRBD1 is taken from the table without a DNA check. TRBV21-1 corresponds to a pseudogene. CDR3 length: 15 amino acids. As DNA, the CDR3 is TGTGCCAGCAGCATCTACAGGGTAATACGGGTCCGGCAGTACTTC. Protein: CASSIYRVIRVRQYF.

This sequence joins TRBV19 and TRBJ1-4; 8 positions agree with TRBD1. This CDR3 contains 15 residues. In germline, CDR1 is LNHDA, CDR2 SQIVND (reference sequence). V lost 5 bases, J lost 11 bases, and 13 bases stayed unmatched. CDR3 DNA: TGTGCCAGTAGTGCTACCGGGACAGGTGGGATTAAACTGTTTTTT. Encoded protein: CASSATGTGGIKLFF. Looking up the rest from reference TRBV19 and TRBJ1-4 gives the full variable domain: DGGITQSPKYLFRKEGQNVTLSCEQNLNHDAMYWYRQDPGQGLRLIYYSQIVNDFQKGDIAEGYSVSREKKESFPLTVTSAQKNPTAFYLCASSATGTGGIKLFFGSGTQLSVL.

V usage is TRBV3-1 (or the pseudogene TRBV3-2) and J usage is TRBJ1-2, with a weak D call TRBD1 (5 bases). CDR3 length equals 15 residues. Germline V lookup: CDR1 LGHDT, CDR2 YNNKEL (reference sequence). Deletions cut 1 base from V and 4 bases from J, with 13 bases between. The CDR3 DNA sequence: TGTGCCAGCAGCCAAGGGGGCCCGAGTTTCTATGGCTACACCTTC. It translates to CASSQGGPSFYGYTF.

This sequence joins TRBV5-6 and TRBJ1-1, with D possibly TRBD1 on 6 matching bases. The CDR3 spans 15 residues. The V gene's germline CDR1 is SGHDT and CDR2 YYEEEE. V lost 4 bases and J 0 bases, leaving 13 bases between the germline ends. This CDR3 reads CASSRPRGMNTEAFF. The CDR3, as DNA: TGTGCCAGCAGCCGACCCAGGGGAATGAACACTGAAGCTTTCTTT.

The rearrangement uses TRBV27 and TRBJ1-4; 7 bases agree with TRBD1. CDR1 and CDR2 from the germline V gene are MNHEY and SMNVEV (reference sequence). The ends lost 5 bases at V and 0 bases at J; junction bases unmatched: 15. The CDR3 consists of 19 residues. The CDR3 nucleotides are TGTGCCAGCAGTCTCACGGGACAGCCCGAAAGAGCAACTAATGAAAAACTGTTTTTT. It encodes CASSLTGQPERATNEKLFF.

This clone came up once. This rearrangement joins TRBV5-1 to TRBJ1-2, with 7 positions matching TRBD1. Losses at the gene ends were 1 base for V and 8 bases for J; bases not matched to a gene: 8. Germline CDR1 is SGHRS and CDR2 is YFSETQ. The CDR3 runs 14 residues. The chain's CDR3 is CASSLLGTASGYTF. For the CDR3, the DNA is TGCGCCAGCAGCTTGCTCGGGACAGCCTCCGGCTACACCTTC.

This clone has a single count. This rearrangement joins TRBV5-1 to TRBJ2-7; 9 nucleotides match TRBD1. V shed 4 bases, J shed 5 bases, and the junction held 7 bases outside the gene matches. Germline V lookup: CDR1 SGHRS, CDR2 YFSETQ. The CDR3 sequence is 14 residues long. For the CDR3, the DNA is TGCGCCAGCAGCCCCAGGGACAGGGAGGACGAGCAGTACTTC. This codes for CASSPRDREDEQYF.

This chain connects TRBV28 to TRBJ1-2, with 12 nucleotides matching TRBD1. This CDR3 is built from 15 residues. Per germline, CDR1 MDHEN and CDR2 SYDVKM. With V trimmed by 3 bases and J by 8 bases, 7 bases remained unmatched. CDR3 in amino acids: CASSLGGQGAGGYTF. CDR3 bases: TGTGCCAGCAGTTTGGGGGGACAGGGGGCGGGAGGCTACACCTTC.

This CDR3 reads CASKPLQVSAEAFF. The CDR3 nucleotides read TGTGCCAGTAAACCTCTCCAGGTATCTGCTGAAGCTTTCTTT. The V gene is TRBV6-5, the J gene TRBJ1-1, with D hard to call. Trimming took 9 bases from V and 6 from J, leaving 20 bases between them. This CDR3 has 14 residues. CDR1 and CDR2 from the germline V gene are MNHEY and SVGAGI.

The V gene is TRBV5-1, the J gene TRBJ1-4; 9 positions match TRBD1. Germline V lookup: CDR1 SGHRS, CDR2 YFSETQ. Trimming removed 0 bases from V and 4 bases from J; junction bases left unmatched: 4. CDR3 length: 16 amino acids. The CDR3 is CASSLGTGAHNEKLFF. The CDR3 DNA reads TGCGCCAGCAGCTTGGGGACAGGGGCCCATAATGAAAAACTGTTTTTT.

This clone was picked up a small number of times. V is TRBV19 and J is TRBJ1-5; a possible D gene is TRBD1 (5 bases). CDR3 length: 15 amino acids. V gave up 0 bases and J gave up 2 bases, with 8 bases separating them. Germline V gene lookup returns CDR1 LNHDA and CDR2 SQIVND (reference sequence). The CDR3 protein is CASSIEGHGNQPQHF. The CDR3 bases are TGTGCCAGTAGTATAGAAGGACATGGCAATCAGCCCCAGCATTTT.

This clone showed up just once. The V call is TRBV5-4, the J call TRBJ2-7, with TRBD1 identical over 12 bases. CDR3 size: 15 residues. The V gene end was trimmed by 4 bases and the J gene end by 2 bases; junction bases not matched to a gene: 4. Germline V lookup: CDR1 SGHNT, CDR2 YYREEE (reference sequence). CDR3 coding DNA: TGTGCCAGCAGCCCCGGGACAGGGGGCCCCTACGAGCAGTACTTC. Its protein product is CASSPGTGGPYEQYF.

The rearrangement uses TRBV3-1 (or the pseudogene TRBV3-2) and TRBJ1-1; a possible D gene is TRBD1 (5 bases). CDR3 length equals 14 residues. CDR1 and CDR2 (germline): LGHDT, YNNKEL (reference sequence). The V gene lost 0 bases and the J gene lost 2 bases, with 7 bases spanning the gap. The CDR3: CASSQEGGNTEAFF. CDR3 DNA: TGTGCCAGCAGCCAAGAGGGGGGAAACACTGAAGCTTTCTTT.

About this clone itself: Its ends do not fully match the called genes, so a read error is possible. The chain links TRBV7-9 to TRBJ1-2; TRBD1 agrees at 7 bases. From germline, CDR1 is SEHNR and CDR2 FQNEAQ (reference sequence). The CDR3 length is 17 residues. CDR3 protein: CASSIAGGATTSYGYTF. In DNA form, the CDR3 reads TGTGCCAGCAGCATAGCAGGGGGGGCTACTACTAGCTATGGCTACACCTTC.

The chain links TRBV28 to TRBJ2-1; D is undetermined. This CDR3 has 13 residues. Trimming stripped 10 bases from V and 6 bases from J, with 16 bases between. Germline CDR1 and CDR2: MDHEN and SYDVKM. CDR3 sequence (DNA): TGTGCCACCTCGCGGCGGCGCGGCAATGAGCAGTTCTTC. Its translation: CATSRRRGNEQFF.

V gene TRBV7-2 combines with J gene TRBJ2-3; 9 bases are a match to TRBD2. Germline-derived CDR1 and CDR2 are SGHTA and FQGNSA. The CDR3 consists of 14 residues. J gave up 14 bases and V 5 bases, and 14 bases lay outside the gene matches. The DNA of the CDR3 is TGTGCCAGCAGCCCCCCGAGCGGGCGGGGGGGCCGGTATTTT. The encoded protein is CASSPPSGRGGRYF.

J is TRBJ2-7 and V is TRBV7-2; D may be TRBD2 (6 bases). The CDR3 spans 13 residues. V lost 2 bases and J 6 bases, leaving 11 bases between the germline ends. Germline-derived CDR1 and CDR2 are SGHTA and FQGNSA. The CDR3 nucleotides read TGTGCCAGCAGCTTATCCGGGCGGGGCGAGCAGTACTTC. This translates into CASSLSGRGEQYF.

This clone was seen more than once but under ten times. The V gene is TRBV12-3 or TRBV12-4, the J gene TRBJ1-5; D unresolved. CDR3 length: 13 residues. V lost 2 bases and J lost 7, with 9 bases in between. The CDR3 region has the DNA TGTGCCAGCAGTTTACGGGGAAACCAGCCCCAGCATTTT. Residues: CASSLRGNQPQHF.

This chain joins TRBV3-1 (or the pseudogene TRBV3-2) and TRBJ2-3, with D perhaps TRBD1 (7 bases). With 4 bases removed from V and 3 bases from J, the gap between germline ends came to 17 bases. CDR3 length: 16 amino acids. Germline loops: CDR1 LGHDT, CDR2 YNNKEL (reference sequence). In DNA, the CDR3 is TGTGCCAGCAGCCGGGGGGATGAGGGGGCAACAGATACGCAGTATTTT. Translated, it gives CASSRGDEGATDTQYF.

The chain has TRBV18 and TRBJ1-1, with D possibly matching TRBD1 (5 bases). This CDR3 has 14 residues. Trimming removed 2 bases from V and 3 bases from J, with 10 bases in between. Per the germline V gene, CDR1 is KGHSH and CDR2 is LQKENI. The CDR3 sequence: CASSPVGGDTEAFF. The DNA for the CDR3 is TGTGCCAGCTCACCAGTCGGGGGGGACACTGAAGCTTTCTTT.

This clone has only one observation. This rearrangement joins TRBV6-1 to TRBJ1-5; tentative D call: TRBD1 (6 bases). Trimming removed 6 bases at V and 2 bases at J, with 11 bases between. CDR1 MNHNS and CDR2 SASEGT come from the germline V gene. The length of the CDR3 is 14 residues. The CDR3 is CASSPGARNQPQHF. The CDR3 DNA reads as TGTGCCAGCAGCCCAGGGGCGCGCAATCAGCCCCAGCATTTT.

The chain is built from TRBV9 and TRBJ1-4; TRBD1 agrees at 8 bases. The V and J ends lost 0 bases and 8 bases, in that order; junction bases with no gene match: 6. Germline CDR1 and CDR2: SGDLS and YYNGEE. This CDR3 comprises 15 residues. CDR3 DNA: TGTGCCAGCAGCGTAGATCAGGGGGCAGCCGAAAAACTGTTTTTT. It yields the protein CASSVDQGAAEKLFF.

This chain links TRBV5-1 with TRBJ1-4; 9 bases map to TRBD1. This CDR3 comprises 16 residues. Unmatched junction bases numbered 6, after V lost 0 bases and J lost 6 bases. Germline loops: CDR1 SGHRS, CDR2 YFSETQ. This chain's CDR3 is CASSLAGTGIYEKLFF. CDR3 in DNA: TGCGCCAGCAGCTTGGCCGGGACAGGGATTTATGAAAAACTGTTTTTT.

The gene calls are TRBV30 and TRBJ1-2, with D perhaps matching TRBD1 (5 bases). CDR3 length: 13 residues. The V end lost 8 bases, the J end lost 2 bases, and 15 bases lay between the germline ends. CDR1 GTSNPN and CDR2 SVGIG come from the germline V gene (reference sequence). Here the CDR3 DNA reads TGTGCCCGAAGAGAAGGGGTCAACTATGGCTACACCTTC. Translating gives CARREGVNYGYTF. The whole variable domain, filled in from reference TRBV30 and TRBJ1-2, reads SQTIHQWPATLVQPVGSPLSLECTVEGTSNPNLYWYRQAAGRGLQLLFYSVGIGQISSEVPQNLSASRPQDRQFILSSKKLLLSDSGFYLCARREGVNYGYTFGSGTRLTVV.

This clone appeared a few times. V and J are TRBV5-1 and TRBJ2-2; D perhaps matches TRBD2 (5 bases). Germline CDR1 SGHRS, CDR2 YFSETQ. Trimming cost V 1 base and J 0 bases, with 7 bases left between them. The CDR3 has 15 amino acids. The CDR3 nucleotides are TGCGCCAGCAGCTTGTTCGGGGCGAACACCGGGGAGCTGTTTTTT. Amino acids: CASSLFGANTGELFF.

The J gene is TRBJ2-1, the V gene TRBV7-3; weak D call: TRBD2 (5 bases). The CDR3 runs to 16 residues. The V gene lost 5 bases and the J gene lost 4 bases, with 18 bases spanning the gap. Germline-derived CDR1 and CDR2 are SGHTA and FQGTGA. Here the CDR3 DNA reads TGTGCCAGCAGCCTAGACACTAGTTCTGTTTACAATGAGCAGTTCTTC. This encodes CASSLDTSSVYNEQFF.